The clone carrying this TCR beta chain was recorded many times. What it binds is not known. This entry comes from a study of regulatory T cells in long-lasting Graves disease. Study-wide findings and caveats: Exclusively peripheral blood, rather than thyroid tissue, was studied. Under persistent disease, TRBV28, TRBJ1-2 and TRBJ2-5 were used preferentially.

Noted time point: persistent/refractory GD, antithyroid drugs over 5 years with positive TRAb. RNA isolated from PBMCs was used to make the TCR library. TCR beta libraries were built with iRepertoire HTBI primers and Arm-PCR of CDR3 regions. As handled by the study authors: Analysis of the samples identified approximately 63 TRBV and 13 to 15 TRBJ segments. MiXCR was run by TCRdb on the multiplex PCR reads, yielding one entry per CDR3 protein. These V and J calls originate from TCRdb's pipeline instead of the authors' own analysis. The sample has under 500,000 distinct CDR3 sequences, under 25% seen once. CDR1 and CDR2 from the germline V gene are MNHNS and SASEGT. The V and J ends lost 7 bases and 5 bases respectively, with 17 bases between them. The CDR3 runs 14 residues.

The chain joins TRBV6-1 to TRBJ1-2; no clear D gene. The sequence came from a female donor with Graves disease. Source: peripheral blood mononuclear cells (PBMCs), taken when the disease was refractory, from a patient treated with antithyroid drugs. As DNA, the CDR3 is TGTGCCAGCACCGATTCAGGTTCTTTTTATGGCTACACCTTC. Its protein product is CASTDSGSFYGYTF.